The 21 T cell receptor beta chains listed next were all sequenced from one sample in a study of vaccination and CD4 T cells after COVID-19. As to treatment: roughly 11-day PBMC culture with coronavirus spike peptide pools or control peptides (ViraFEST assay). Their specific antigens are unknown. Cultured CD4+ T-cell DNA underwent Oncomine TCR Beta short-read sequencing. From the PCR reads, TCRdb called clonotypes with MiXCR, one entry per CDR3 protein. The data show about 13,000 distinct CDR3 sequences, 25% to 30% seen once. The material was CD4+ T cells from blood, cultured in vitro, obtained before SARS-CoV-2 vaccination. The receptors were sampled from a human donor who received a COVID-19 vaccine.

V usage is TRBV30 and J usage is TRBJ2-5; D gene uncertain. Germline CDR1 is GTSNPN and CDR2 is SVGIG (reference sequence). V was trimmed by 0 bases and J by 0 bases, leaving 11 bases between them. This CDR3 spans 15 amino acids. For the CDR3, the DNA is TGTGCCTGGAGTGTACCCCAACAGTACCAAGAGACCCAGTACTTC. Amino acids: CAWSVPQQYQETQYF.

This clonotype was recorded a few times. The V and J genes are TRBV2 and TRBJ2-3; D is uncertain. This CDR3 has 12 amino acids. Trimming stripped 6 bases from V and 1 base from J, with 5 bases between. Germline lookup yields CDR1 SNHLY and CDR2 FYNNEI. The CDR3 sequence: CASSHGTDTQYF. The CDR3 DNA reads TGTGCCAGCAGCCACGGCACAGATACGCAGTATTTT.

This clonotype was seen only a few times. The V and J genes are TRBV20-1 and TRBJ1-2; a possible D gene is TRBD1 (6 bases). V gave up 4 bases and J gave up 8 bases, with 14 bases separating them. The germline CDR1 and CDR2 sequences are DFQATT and SNEGSKA (reference sequence). The CDR3 is 12 residues long. The CDR3 nucleotides read TGCAGTGCTACCCACTCCAGGGGCGGCTACACCTTC. Translated: CSATHSRGGYTF.

This clonotype has more than one count but fewer than ten. The chain carries TRBV5-1 and TRBJ2-7; the D call may be TRBD1 or TRBD2 (5 bases each). The germline CDR1 and CDR2 sequences are SGHRS and YFSETQ. V lost 0 bases to trimming and J lost 4 bases, with 11 bases between them. The CDR3 is 14 residues long. CDR3 sequence (DNA): TGCGCCAGCAGCTTGGTCGAGGGGCAGTACGAGCAGTACTTC. It is translated as CASSLVEGQYEQYF.

This clonotype was counted between two and nine times. The gene calls are TRBV7-9 and TRBJ1-6; 9 bases are a match to TRBD1. The V gene end was trimmed by 9 bases and the J gene end by 13 bases; junction bases not matched to a gene: 10. The CDR3 sequence is 13 residues long. CDR1 is SEHNR, CDR2 FQNEAQ, per germline (reference sequence). CDR3 protein: CARTGQGPWPLHF. DNA for the CDR3: TGTGCCAGGACGGGACAGGGACCATGGCCCCTCCACTTT. Supplemented by reference TRBV7-9 and TRBJ1-6, the full variable domain reads DTGVSQNPRHKITKRGQNVTFRCDPISEHNRLYWYRQTLGQGPEFLTYFQNEAQLEKSRLLSDRFSAERPKGSFSTLEIQRTEQGDSAMYLCARTGQGPWPLHFGNGTRLTVT.

This clonotype was detected only a few times. The chain couples TRBV11-3 to TRBJ2-3; the D gene is possibly TRBD1 (6 bases). The V and J ends lost 2 bases and 0 bases respectively, with 24 bases between them. This CDR3 region has 20 residues. From germline, CDR1 is SGHNT and CDR2 YENEEA. The CDR3 reads CASSLWIGTRVLSSTDTQYF. The CDR3 DNA is TGTGCCAGCAGCTTATGGATCGGGACAAGAGTACTAAGTAGCACAGATACGCAGTATTTT.

This chain uses TRBV7-8 with TRBJ2-7; tentative D call: TRBD2 (7 bases). This CDR3 has 16 amino acids. CDR1 and CDR2 (germline): SGHVS, FQNEAQ. Trimming took 4 bases from V and 0 from J, leaving 16 bases between them. CDR3 coding DNA: TGTGCCAGCAGCTCCCGCGGGGGCCTGAACTCCTACGAGCAGTACTTC. As protein: CASSSRGGLNSYEQYF.

This chain links TRBV20-1 with TRBJ2-1; TRBD2 agrees at 8 bases. Looked up from germline, CDR1 is DFQATT and CDR2 is SNEGSKA (reference sequence). The V gene end was trimmed by 0 bases and the J gene end by 7 bases; junction bases not matched to a gene: 8. This CDR3 comprises 15 residues. CDR3 protein: CSARDGAGGSNEQFF. The CDR3 DNA follows: TGCAGTGCTAGAGATGGGGCGGGGGGTAGTAATGAGCAGTTCTTC.

A few counts support this clonotype. The CDR3 here is CSARGGGPGQETQYF. The DNA for the CDR3 is TGCAGTGCTAGAGGCGGGGGGCCGGGGCAAGAGACCCAGTACTTC. The V and J genes are TRBV20-1 and TRBJ2-5; 8 nucleotides line up with TRBD2. This CDR3 region has 15 residues. The germline CDR1 and CDR2 sequences are DFQATT and SNEGSKA (reference sequence). V shed 1 base, J shed 2 bases, and the junction held 6 bases outside the gene matches.

The V gene is TRBV12-3 or TRBV12-4, the J gene TRBJ1-1; tentative D call: TRBD1 (6 bases). The CDR3 spans 16 residues. Trimming left V 7 bases short and J 6 bases short, with 24 bases between. CDR3 nucleotides: TGTGCCAGCATTCCCCGGGGGGGGGGCATATTTGCTGAAGCTTTCTTT. Residues: CASIPRGGGIFAEAFF.

The gene calls are TRBV20-1 and TRBJ1-3; no clear D gene. The CDR3 has 15 amino acids. Trimming took 3 bases from V and 4 from J, leaving 16 bases between them. The germline gives CDR1 DFQATT, CDR2 SNEGSKA (reference sequence). The CDR3 region has the DNA TGCAGTGCTAGTTTCAGCCCGTCGGGGGGAAACACCATATATTTT. This gives the protein CSASFSPSGGNTIYF.

V is TRBV9 and J is TRBJ1-6; possible D gene TRBD1, 5 bases. The length of the CDR3 is 14 residues. Germline V gene sequence: CDR1 SGDLS, CDR2 YYNGEE. V shed 3 bases and J shed 9 bases, with 13 bases lying between them. The CDR3 loop is CASSEEVDSSPLHF. CDR3 nucleotides: TGTGCCAGCAGCGAAGAAGTTGACAGTTCACCCCTCCACTTT.

This chain connects TRBV10-1 to TRBJ2-1; the match to TRBD2 covers 12 bases. Looked up from germline, CDR1 is WNHNN and CDR2 is SYGVQD (reference sequence). The J segment lost 6 bases and the V segment lost 5 bases, leaving 5 bases of the junction unmatched. CDR3 length: 15 residues. The CDR3 DNA sequence: TGCGCCAGCAGTCCTAGCGGGGGGGGCTCCAATGAGCAGTTCTTC. As protein: CASSPSGGGSNEQFF.

On this clonotype: This clone may be a read error of a much larger clone one base away. The V and J genes are TRBV10-3 and TRBJ1-1; D call uncertain. The CDR3 runs to 14 residues. Germline lookup yields CDR1 ENHRY and CDR2 SYGVKD. The CDR3 is CVISDQGYGEEAFF. The CDR3 bases are TGTGTCATCAGTGATCAAGGGTATGGAGAAGAAGCTTTCTTT.

The gene calls are TRBV24-1 and TRBJ2-3; TRBD2 matches at 8 bases. The CDR3 has 16 amino acids. The germline CDR1 and CDR2 sequences are KGHDR and SFDVKD. J gave up 4 bases and V 3 bases, and 8 bases lay outside the gene matches. The CDR3 DNA sequence: TGTGCCACCAGTGATCGCACCGGGGGGGCATCAGATACGCAGTATTTT. Translating it yields CATSDRTGGASDTQYF.

This clonotype turned up a few times. The V call is TRBV11-2, the J call TRBJ2-7; no reliable D call. The CDR3 runs 14 residues. In germline, CDR1 is SGHAT, CDR2 FQNNGV. The germline V and J ends were trimmed by 2 bases and 0 bases, with 8 bases remaining between them. CDR3 DNA: TGTGCCAGCAGCTTAAACACAGTCTCCTACGAGCAGTACTTC. This translates into CASSLNTVSYEQYF.

Only a few counts were recorded for this clonotype. This chain uses TRBV12-3 or TRBV12-4 with TRBJ1-2; TRBD1 aligns across 10 bases. This CDR3 region has 14 residues. Germline trimming cut 6 bases from V and 7 bases from J; bases unmatched to any gene: 8. CDR3: CASRDRGRLGGYTF. Here the CDR3 DNA reads TGTGCCAGCAGAGACAGGGGGCGCCTCGGTGGCTACACCTTC.

The J gene is TRBJ2-6, the V gene TRBV5-1; D gene unclear. Trimming shortened V by 0 bases and J by 0 bases, and 7 bases separated the two germline ends. The CDR3 length is 16 residues. Germline CDR1 reads SGHRS; CDR2 reads YFSETQ. The DNA of the CDR3 is TGCGCCAGCAGCTTGGATTTTAGCTCTGGGGCCAACGTCCTGACTTTC. Translation: CASSLDFSSGANVLTF.

By sample fraction, this clonotype is medium-sized. The chain has TRBV7-2 and TRBJ1-6, with 11 bases fitting TRBD1. The CDR3 has 16 amino acids. With V trimmed by 0 bases and J by 15 bases, 10 bases remained unmatched. Germline V gene data show CDR1 as SGHTA and CDR2 as FQGNSA. CDR3 protein: CASSLAIPGQGGNLHF. CDR3 nucleotides: TGTGCCAGCAGCTTAGCGATTCCGGGACAGGGGGGAAACCTCCACTTT.

This clonotype has a single count. In DNA form, the CDR3 reads TGTGCCAGCAGCCCCAGGGATGAAAAACTGTTTTTT. This sequence encodes CASSPRDEKLFF. This chain links TRBV5-6 with TRBJ1-4; D may be TRBD1 (5 bases). V was pared by 4 bases and J by 6 bases, with 7 bases between. Germline lookup yields CDR1 SGHDT and CDR2 YYEEEE. The CDR3 totals 12 residues.

This clonotype has only a few counts. The DNA of the CDR3 is TGTGCCACCAGGGACAGGGGGATCGAGACCCAGTACTTC. This encodes CATRDRGIETQYF. The chain has TRBV24-1 and TRBJ2-5, with TRBD1 matching 10 bases. The V gene end was trimmed by 7 bases and the J gene end by 5 bases; junction bases not matched to a gene: 3. This CDR3 spans 13 amino acids. Germline V gene sequence: CDR1 KGHDR, CDR2 SFDVKD.